This T cell receptor (beta chain) was captured by sequencing in a study of CD8 T cells in Susac syndrome. CDR3 length: 14 amino acids. Germline trimming cut 0 bases from V and 2 bases from J; bases unmatched to any gene: 2. Germline CDR1 is SGDLS and CDR2 is YYNGEE. Random hexamers served to reverse transcribe roughly 0.5 to 1 ug RNA. Via MiXCR, TCRdb re-called the immunoSEQ multiplex PCR reads, giving one row per CDR3 protein. Among about 200,000 distinct CDR3 sequences listed, 75% to 95% were seen once. This clonotype was counted only a few times. The receptor was derived from a human donor with Susac syndrome. Material for sequencing was CD4+ T cells from PBMCs. This chain joins TRBV9 and TRBJ2-7; 7 positions agree with TRBD1. The CDR3 sequence: CASSVGDRTYEQYF. CDR3 DNA: TGTGCCAGCAGCGTAGGGGACAGAACCTACGAGCAGTACTTC.